These 7 T cell receptor beta chains share one sample of origin, sequenced in a study of PD-L1 blockade in urothelial cancer. Only in-frame clones appear in the TCRdb table, and some are missing; sequencing was by immunoSEQ multiplex PCR. Altogether 57,000 or so clones are present, more than 65% being singletons, with the ten largest covering 4.5%. The source was PBMCs, collected around atezolizumab (anti-PD-L1) treatment. These receptors were collected from a man in his sixties or seventies with urothelial cancer.

The CDR3: CASGAGATDTQYF. The CDR3 DNA follows: TGTGCCAGCGGCGCGGGGGCAACAGATACGCAGTATTTT. The V gene is TRBV6-1, the J gene TRBJ2-3, with a tentative D call TRBD2 (7 bases). Germline CDR1 and CDR2: MNHNS and SASEGT. The V end lost 8 bases, the J end lost 3 bases, and 12 bases lay between the germline ends. The CDR3 has 13 residues.

The chain uses TRBV30 and TRBJ2-1, with 12 bases aligning to TRBD1. Germline V gene data show CDR1 as GTSNPN and CDR2 as SVGIG (reference sequence). CDR3 size: 15 residues. With V trimmed by 2 bases and J by 9 bases, 8 bases remained unmatched. CDR3 protein: CAWSRDRGRGGEQFF. In DNA, the CDR3 is TGTGCCTGGAGTAGGGACAGGGGGCGCGGGGGTGAGCAGTTCTTC.

The rearrangement links TRBV2 to TRBJ1-2; tentative D call: TRBD1 (6 bases). V gave up 2 bases and J gave up 5 bases, with 6 bases separating them. The CDR3 is made up of 12 amino acids. The V gene's germline CDR1 is SNHLY and CDR2 FYNNEI. This CDR3 reads CASSETGYGYTF. CDR3 coding DNA: TGTGCCAGCAGTGAAACAGGGTATGGCTACACCTTC.

This chain uses TRBV27 with TRBJ2-1, with D uncertain. The V and J ends lost 5 bases and 9 bases respectively, with 17 bases between them. CDR3 size: 14 residues. Germline V gene data show CDR1 as MNHEY and CDR2 as SMNVEV (reference sequence). The CDR3, as DNA: TGTGCCAGCAGTCATGAGTTGAGGATCAGTGAGCAGTTCTTC. It is translated as CASSHELRISEQFF.

The chain recombines TRBV18 with TRBJ2-1, with 9 bases fitting TRBD2. There are 16 residues in the CDR3. Germline lookup yields CDR1 KGHSH and CDR2 LQKENI. Germline trimming cut 6 bases from V and 3 bases from J; bases unmatched to any gene: 9. Here the CDR3 reads CASSRAGGANYNEQFF. The CDR3 DNA is TGTGCCAGCTCGCGAGCGGGGGGCGCGAACTACAATGAGCAGTTCTTC. The full variable domain, its missing parts supplied by reference TRBV18 and TRBJ2-1, is NAGVMQNPRHLVRRRGQEARLRCSPMKGHSHVYWYRQLPEEGLKFMVYLQKENIIDESGMPKERFSAEFPKEGPSILRIQQVVRGDSAAYFCASSRAGGANYNEQFFGPGTRLTVL.

The V gene is TRBV27, the J gene TRBJ2-1, with 11 bases identical to TRBD2. After removal of 9 bases from V and 8 bases from J, the junction contained 9 bases not matched to a gene. The CDR3 spans 14 residues. Per the germline V gene, CDR1 is MNHEY and CDR2 is SMNVEV (reference sequence). This CDR3 reads CASRTSGLVDEQFF. The CDR3 coding sequence is TGTGCCAGTCGGACTAGCGGGCTGGTCGATGAGCAGTTCTTC.

The J gene is TRBJ2-1, the V gene TRBV30; D remains ambiguous. The ends were cut back, 5 bases at V and 0 bases at J, with 8 bases in the middle. CDR3 length: 13 amino acids. Germline assignment: CDR1 GTSNPN and CDR2 SVGIG (reference sequence). The CDR3 DNA reads as TGTGCCTGGGCGAATCTCTCCTACAATGAGCAGTTCTTC. Translation: CAWANLSYNEQFF.